This TCR beta chain was recorded in a study of T cell changes during pregnancy in multiple sclerosis. This clone appeared a few times. The data were produced by immunoSEQ multiplex PCR, yet TCRdb's version contains in-frame clones alone and is incomplete. In the table there are tens of thousands of clones, roughly 95% of which are singletons. The germline V gene has CDR1 SGHRS and CDR2 YFSETQ. Trimming stripped 0 bases from V and 4 bases from J, with 11 bases between. The CDR3 is made up of 15 amino acids. The material sequenced was CD8+ T cells from peripheral blood mononuclear cells, taken after pregnancy. V and J are TRBV5-1 and TRBJ2-1, with D perhaps TRBD2 (5 bases). The source of this sequence is a female donor with multiple sclerosis, enrolled in a pregnancy study. In nucleotides, the CDR3 is TGCGCCAGCAGCTTGGAGACTATCCGATACAATGAGCAGTTCTTC. It encodes CASSLETIRYNEQFF.